This T cell receptor (beta chain) was recorded in a study of blood T cell repertoires in COVID-19. This CDR3 comprises 16 residues. Germline trimming cut 5 bases from V and 8 bases from J; bases unmatched to any gene: 13. The V gene's germline CDR1 is SGHVS and CDR2 FNYEAQ. Authors' methods: Nucleated cell number was recorded as an estimate derived from reference gene primer amplification. Sequencing was performed with immunoSEQ multiplex PCR; in TCRdb, only in-frame clones are kept and a portion is missing. The DNA gave D and trimming, while V, J and clone size come from that table. The repertoire holds more than 150,000 clones, with 87% as singletons.

This TCR came from a man aged 35 to 55 with active or convalescent COVID-19. The sequenced sample consisted of peripheral blood. V usage is TRBV7-6 and J usage is TRBJ2-1; 9 bases fit TRBD2. The CDR3 nucleotides read TGTGCCAGCAGCCCTAGTGGGCTAGCGGGGTATTATGAGCAGTTCTTC. Translation: CASSPSGLAGYYEQFF.